A single T cell receptor (beta chain) is shown here with its context. Its cognate antigen is unknown. The authors distributed each subset's genomic DNA evenly over several immunoSEQ plates. Only in-frame clones appear in the TCRdb table, and some are missing; sequencing was by immunoSEQ multiplex PCR. The sample has approximately 470,000 clones; approximately 78% are singletons. This record belongs to a study of shared clonotypes between healthy human individuals. The study, taken as a whole, reports: Sampling used blood alone; tissue repertoires probably differ.

The origin of this receptor is a woman aged 35 to 49 in good health. Some clones in this sample may be carry-over from other donors' samples. Sequencing was performed on PBMCs.

In DNA form, the CDR3 reads TGTGCCAGCAGACCGCAGGGGGCGCGCACTGAAGCTTTCTTT. Translated: CASRPQGARTEAFF. This sequence joins TRBV28 and TRBJ1-1, with 8 bases that match TRBD1. Looked up from germline, CDR1 is MDHEN and CDR2 is SYDVKM. This CDR3 contains 14 residues. Losses at the gene ends were 6 bases for V and 4 bases for J; bases not matched to a gene: 7.